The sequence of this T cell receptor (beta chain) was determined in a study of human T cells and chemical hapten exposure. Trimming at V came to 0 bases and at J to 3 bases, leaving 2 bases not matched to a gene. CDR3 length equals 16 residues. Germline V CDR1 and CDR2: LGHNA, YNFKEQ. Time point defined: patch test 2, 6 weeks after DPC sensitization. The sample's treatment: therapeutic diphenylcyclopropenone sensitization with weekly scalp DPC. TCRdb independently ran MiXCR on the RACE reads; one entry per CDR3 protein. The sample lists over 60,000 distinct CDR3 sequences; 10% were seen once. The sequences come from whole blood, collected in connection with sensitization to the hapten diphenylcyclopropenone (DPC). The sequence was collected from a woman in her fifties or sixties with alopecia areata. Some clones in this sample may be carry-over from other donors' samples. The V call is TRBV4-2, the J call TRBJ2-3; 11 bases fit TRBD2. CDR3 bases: TGTGCCAGCAGCCAAGAGGGGACTAGCGGAACAGATACGCAGTATTTT. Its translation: CASSQEGTSGTDTQYF.